The 2 T cell receptor beta chains given below trace back to one sample, sequenced in a study of regulatory T cells in long-lasting Graves disease. Sequencing libraries for TCR beta were prepared with iRepertoire HTBI primers and Arm-PCR of CDR3 regions. TCRdb used MiXCR to reprocess the multiplex PCR reads, holding one entry per CDR3 protein. The sample includes approximately 250,000 distinct CDR3 sequences, around 18% of them seen just once. Indicated time point: newly diagnosed GD, antithyroid drugs for less than 3 months. Generation of the TCR library employed RNA extracted from PBMCs. The sequences come from peripheral blood mononuclear cells (PBMCs), collected at new diagnosis, from a patient treated with antithyroid drugs. The receptors derive from a female donor with Graves disease.

Many counts were recorded for this clonotype. This chain connects TRBV7-2 to TRBJ2-2; no clear D. The CDR3 totals 14 residues. CDR1 is SGHTA and CDR2 is FQGNSA in the germline V gene. The V and J ends lost 1 base and 4 bases respectively, with 7 bases between them. CDR3 amino acids: CASSLVGGTGELFF. The CDR3 coding sequence is TGTGCCAGCAGCTTAGTGGGCGGCACCGGGGAGCTGTTTTTT. Complete variable domain (other parts from reference TRBV7-2 and TRBJ2-2): GAGVSQSPSNKVTEKGKDVELRCDPISGHTALYWYRQSLGQGLEFLIYFQGNSAPDKSGLPSDRFSAERTGGSVSTLTIQRTQQEDSAVYLCASSLVGGTGELFFGEGSRLTVL.

This clonotype was detected many times. In nucleotides, the CDR3 is TGTGCCAGCAGCTTAGGTGTAGTCAATGAGCAGTTCTTC. It is translated as CASSLGVVNEQFF. The chain has TRBV11-3 and TRBJ2-1; D ambiguous. Germline lookup yields CDR1 SGHNT and CDR2 YENEEA. With 1 base removed from V and 6 bases from J, the gap between germline ends came to 7 bases. CDR3 length: 13 residues. Using reference TRBV11-3 and TRBJ2-1 for the parts outside the CDR3, the full variable domain is EAGVVQSPRYKIIEKKQPVAFWCNPISGHNTLYWYLQNLGQGPELLIRYENEEAVDDSQLPKDRFSAERLKGVDSTLKIQPAELGDSAVYLCASSLGVVNEQFFGPGTRLTVL.